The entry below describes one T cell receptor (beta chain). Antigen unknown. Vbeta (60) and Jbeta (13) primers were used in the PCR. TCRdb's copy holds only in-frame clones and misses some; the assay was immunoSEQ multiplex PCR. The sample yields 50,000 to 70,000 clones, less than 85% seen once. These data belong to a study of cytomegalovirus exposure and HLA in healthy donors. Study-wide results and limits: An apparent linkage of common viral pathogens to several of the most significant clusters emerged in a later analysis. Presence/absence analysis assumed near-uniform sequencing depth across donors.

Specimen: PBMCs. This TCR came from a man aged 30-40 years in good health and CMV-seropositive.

CDR3 sequence reads: CAWSVVRNEKLFF. DNA for the CDR3: TGTGCCTGGAGTGTGGTGAGGAATGAAAAACTGTTTTTT. The chain combines TRBV30 with TRBJ1-4; the D is unclear. Germline V CDR1 and CDR2: GTSNPN, SVGIG (reference sequence). With 0 bases removed from V and 5 bases from J, the gap between germline ends came to 7 bases. CDR3 length equals 13 residues.